This T cell receptor beta chain was sequenced in a study of OX40 agonist ivuxolimab in advanced cancers. Findings and limits, study-wide: On average, CD8+ T cells had more expanded clones than CD4+. Partial responders dosed at 0.1-3.0 mg/kg displayed clonal expansion ranking among the lowest.

The table came from immunoSEQ multiplex PCR; TCRdb's copy has only in-frame clones and leaves some out. The sample consists of fewer than 90,000 clones, about 89% of them appearing once. This clone was observed once. Its target is not known. The specimen was CD4+ or CD8+ T cells sorted from blood, collected in a trial of the OX40 agonist ivuxolimab. The receptor was derived from an adult with an advanced solid tumor such as melanoma, head and neck, liver or kidney cancer.

The CDR3 DNA reads TGTGCCAGCAGCACCGGCTACGAGCAGTACTTC. It encodes CASSTGYEQYF. This chain links TRBV2 with TRBJ2-7; D not resolved. V was cut by 6 bases and J by 3 bases, with 6 bases left in between. The CDR3 spans 11 residues. Germline V CDR1 and CDR2: SNHLY, FYNNEI.